Presented here are 22 T cell receptor beta chains from one specimen sequenced in a study of beta chain features in type 1 diabetes. The authors reverse transcribed all of the isolated RNA, so sequencing captured expressed TCRB transcripts. Here immunoSEQ multiplex PCR was the method, and the copy in TCRdb shows in-frame clones only, minus some. The sample shows just over 600,000 clones, roughly a sixth of them seen only once. Sequencing was performed on naive CD4+ T cells from blood. These receptors originate from a man aged 18 to 30 in good health.

The DNA for the CDR3 is TGCAGTGCTGAAGCCTACGAGCAGTACTTC. It codes for CSAEAYEQYF. The gene calls are TRBV20-1 and TRBJ2-7; no clear D. Germline-derived CDR1 and CDR2 are DFQATT and SNEGSKA (reference sequence). V was clipped by 5 bases and J by 2 bases, with 4 bases between them. The length of the CDR3 is 10 residues.

The chain combines TRBV7-8 with TRBJ2-5; a possible D gene is TRBD1 (6 bases). V was shortened by 3 bases and J by 4 bases, with 15 bases between the two germline ends. The CDR3 spans 15 residues. CDR1 SGHVS and CDR2 FQNEAQ come from the germline V gene. The CDR3 loop reads CASSFGQLLGETQYF. As DNA, the CDR3 is TGTGCCAGCAGCTTTGGACAGCTCCTGGGAGAGACCCAGTACTTC.

The chain joins TRBV6-5 to TRBJ1-5; TRBD1 matches at 12 bases. Germline V gene data show CDR1 as MNHEY and CDR2 as SVGAGI. This CDR3 is 15 amino acids long. With V trimmed by 6 bases and J by 3 bases, 3 bases remained unmatched. CDR3 region: CASRGTGGHNQPQHF. CDR3 in DNA: TGTGCCAGCAGGGGGACAGGGGGCCACAATCAGCCCCAGCATTTT.

This clone was counted only a few times. The rearrangement joins TRBV4-2 to TRBJ2-5, with 11 bases aligning to TRBD2. Looked up from germline, CDR1 is LGHNA and CDR2 is YNFKEQ. The CDR3 loop spans 16 amino acids. The trim removed 1 base at V and 5 bases at J, leaving 6 bases unmatched. CDR3 sequence (DNA): TGTGCCAGCAGCCAAGCAGTAGCGGGGGGGCATGAGACCCAGTACTTC. Translating gives CASSQAVAGGHETQYF.

The chain employs TRBV5-1 and TRBJ1-2, with D possibly being TRBD1 (6 bases). The CDR3 extends over 14 amino acids. Per germline, CDR1 SGHRS and CDR2 YFSETQ. V lost 0 bases and J lost 4, with 10 bases in between. The CDR3 region is CASSLEGEVYGYTF. The CDR3 DNA is TGCGCCAGCAGCTTGGAGGGGGAGGTCTATGGCTACACCTTC.

CDR3 loop: CASSVALGYRASTGELFF. The CDR3 DNA follows: TGTGCCAGCAGCGTAGCCCTCGGCTACAGGGCTAGCACCGGGGAGCTGTTTTTT. The rearrangement joins TRBV9 to TRBJ2-2, with D maybe TRBD1 (6 bases). Germline V CDR1 and CDR2: SGDLS, YYNGEE. The CDR3 loop spans 18 amino acids. V was pared by 0 bases and J by 4 bases, with 19 bases between.

This chain links TRBV2 with TRBJ1-5; D may be TRBD1 (5 bases). The CDR3 loop spans 15 amino acids. The V gene's germline CDR1 is SNHLY and CDR2 FYNNEI. Trimming left V 6 bases short and J 4 bases short, with 16 bases between. The DNA of the CDR3 is TGTGCCAGCAGGGGAGAGGGACTCCCAAATCAGCCCCAGCATTTT. Its translation: CASRGEGLPNQPQHF.

This clone turned up a few times. The chain joins TRBV14 to TRBJ1-2; tentative D call: TRBD1 (6 bases). Germline lookup yields CDR1 SGHDN and CDR2 FVKESK. The CDR3 extends over 15 amino acids. Trimming left V 0 bases short and J 5 bases short, with 13 bases between. CDR3 protein: CASSQDDRTRYGYTF. In nucleotides, the CDR3 is TGTGCCAGCAGCCAAGACGACAGGACCCGTTATGGCTACACCTTC.

The chain is built from TRBV29-1 and TRBJ2-3; TRBD2 aligns across 9 bases. The CDR3 is 14 amino acids. From germline, CDR1 is SQVTM and CDR2 ANQGSEA. The ends lost 4 bases at V and 2 bases at J; junction bases unmatched: 4. This CDR3 is CSVGAGGNTDTQYF. CDR3 nucleotides: TGCAGCGTTGGGGCGGGAGGGAACACAGATACGCAGTATTTT.

The chain couples TRBV5-4 to TRBJ2-7, with TRBD2 as a possible D gene (6 bases). V gave up 0 bases and J gave up 10 bases, with 20 bases separating them. Per germline, CDR1 SGHNT and CDR2 YYREEE (reference sequence). The CDR3 is 15 residues long. The CDR3 spells CASSLARGRDSLQYF. As DNA, the CDR3 is TGTGCCAGCAGCTTGGCAAGAGGGCGGGATTCGCTTCAGTACTTC. Complete variable domain (other parts from reference TRBV5-4 and TRBJ2-7): ETGVTQSPTHLIKTRGQQVTLRCSSQSGHNTVSWYQQALGQGPQFIFQYYREEENGRGNFPPRFSGLQFPNYSSELNVNALELDDSALYLCASSLARGRDSLQYFGPGTRLTVT.

Only a few counts were recorded for this clone. V is TRBV11-2 and J is TRBJ2-7; D unresolved. Deletions cut 4 bases from V and 4 bases from J, with 5 bases between. The CDR3 length is 11 residues. CDR1 SGHAT and CDR2 FQNNGV come from the germline V gene. CDR3 sequence reads: CASSSGYEQYF. CDR3 coding DNA: TGTGCCAGCAGCTCCGGGTACGAGCAGTACTTC.

This clone has just a few counts. This chain connects TRBV5-1 to TRBJ1-2; perhaps TRBD1 as D (5 bases). Germline CDR1 and CDR2: SGHRS and YFSETQ. This CDR3 is 16 amino acids long. V lost 4 bases, J lost 8 bases, and 24 bases lay in between. CDR3 in amino acids: CASSHNPRSLWGGYTF. The CDR3 DNA sequence: TGCGCCAGCAGCCATAACCCTCGGAGCCTATGGGGCGGCTACACCTTC.

The chain recombines TRBV4-3 with TRBJ2-6, with unresolved D. Germline CDR1 LGHNA, CDR2 YSLEER. V dropped 4 bases and J dropped 1 base, with 11 bases sitting between them. This CDR3 has 16 amino acids. CDR3 in DNA: TGCGCCAGCAGCCGCCAGGTTGATTCTGGGGCCAACGTCCTGACTTTC. It translates to CASSRQVDSGANVLTF.

This clone has a handful of counts. The rearrangement uses TRBV14 and TRBJ2-3; 9 nucleotides agree with TRBD1. Germline-derived CDR1 and CDR2 are SGHDN and FVKESK. V dropped 1 base and J dropped 5; count of bases not matched to a gene: 7. The CDR3 extends over 16 amino acids. For the CDR3, the DNA is TGTGCCAGCAGCCAAGTGGGACAGGGATTGAGAGATACGCAGTATTTT. Translated: CASSQVGQGLRDTQYF. The entire variable domain, with the rest obtained from reference TRBV14 and TRBJ2-3, is as follows: EAGVTQFPSHSVIEKGQTVTLRCDPISGHDNLYWYRRVMGKEIKFLLHFVKESKQDESGMPNNRFLAERTGGTYSTLKVQPAELEDSGVYFCASSQVGQGLRDTQYFGPGTRLTVL.

This clone was seen more than once but under ten times. V gene TRBV28 combines with J gene TRBJ2-7; D is possibly TRBD1 (6 bases). The V and J ends lost 6 bases and 1 base respectively, with 10 bases between them. CDR1 MDHEN and CDR2 SYDVKM come from the germline V gene. The CDR3 totals 13 residues. CDR3 DNA: TGTGCCAGCAGAGGCACAGGGTCCTACGAGCAGTACTTC. Translated: CASRGTGSYEQYF.

The CDR3 is CASSVVGVHGGEQFF. For the CDR3, the DNA is TGTGCCAGCAGCGTAGTTGGGGTGCATGGCGGTGAGCAGTTCTTC. The chain employs TRBV9 and TRBJ2-1; no reliable D call. V was clipped by 0 bases and J by 9 bases, with 16 bases between them. This CDR3 has 15 amino acids. CDR1 SGDLS and CDR2 YYNGEE come from the germline V gene. Full variable domain (remainder filled in from reference TRBV9 and TRBJ2-1): DSGVTQTPKHLITATGQRVTLRCSPRSGDLSVYWYQQSLDQGLQFLIQYYNGEERAKGNILERFSAQQFPDLHSELNLSSLELGDSALYFCASSVVGVHGGEQFFGPGTRLTVL.

This CDR3 reads CAMAGGLYGELFF. In DNA form, the CDR3 reads TGTGCCATGGCAGGGGGGCTTTACGGGGAGCTGTTTTTT. V and J are TRBV30 and TRBJ2-2; perhaps TRBD1 as D (7 bases). With 8 bases removed from V and 7 bases from J, the gap between germline ends came to 17 bases. CDR3 length: 13 residues. CDR1 is GTSNPN, CDR2 SVGIG, per germline (reference sequence).

The V call is TRBV7-3, the J call TRBJ2-6; D assignment may be TRBD1 or TRBD2 (5 bases each). Germline V lookup: CDR1 SGHTA, CDR2 FQGTGA. V lost 1 base and J 1 base, leaving 14 bases between the germline ends. The CDR3 is 18 residues long. CDR3 amino acids: CASSLKAGSRSGANVLTF. The CDR3 bases are TGTGCCAGCAGCTTAAAGGCAGGGAGTAGGTCTGGGGCCAACGTCCTGACTTTC. Full variable domain (rest looked up from reference TRBV7-3 and TRBJ2-6): GAGVSQTPSNKVTEKGKYVELRCDPISGHTALYWYRQSLGQGPEFLIYFQGTGAADDSGLPNDRFFAVRPEGSVSTLKIQRTERGDSAVYLCASSLKAGSRSGANVLTFGAGSRLTVL.

This clone showed up just a few times. The chain employs TRBV18 and TRBJ2-2, with D hard to call. The V gene lost 2 bases and the J gene lost 5 bases, with 9 bases spanning the gap. The germline gives CDR1 KGHSH, CDR2 LQKENI. This CDR3 region has 14 residues. The CDR3 loop is CASSPSLITGELFF. CDR3 nucleotide sequence: TGTGCCAGCTCACCATCGCTGATTACCGGGGAGCTGTTTTTT.

This clone was counted between two and nine times. The chain has TRBV7-9 and TRBJ2-7, with 12 bases lining up with TRBD1. Germline loops: CDR1 SEHNR, CDR2 FQNEAQ (reference sequence). With 5 bases clipped from V and 6 bases from J, the junction kept 14 bases outside the gene matches. The CDR3 extends over 17 amino acids. Here the CDR3 DNA reads TGTGCCAGCAGCCGGGACAGGGGGCCTCCTCGGGGCGGCGAGCAGTACTTC. Protein sequence: CASSRDRGPPRGGEQYF. The complete variable domain, with remaining parts taken from reference TRBV7-9 and TRBJ2-7, reads DTGVSQNPRHKITKRGQNVTFRCDPISEHNRLYWYRQTLGQGPEFLTYFQNEAQLEKSRLLSDRFSAERPKGSFSTLEIQRTEQGDSAMYLCASSRDRGPPRGGEQYFGPGTRLTVT.

This clone was observed a handful of times. V is TRBV2 and J is TRBJ2-1; D ambiguous. The V end was cut by 2 bases, the J end by 8 bases, with 1 base between. In germline, CDR1 is SNHLY, CDR2 FYNNEI. The CDR3 loop spans 10 amino acids. CDR3 in amino acids: CASSEYEQFF. In DNA form, the CDR3 reads TGTGCCAGCAGTGAATATGAGCAGTTCTTC.

This clone occurred a few times. This chain links TRBV19 with TRBJ2-7; D gene uncertain. Per germline, CDR1 LNHDA and CDR2 SQIVND (reference sequence). This CDR3 has 13 residues. V was cut by 3 bases and J by 0 bases, with 6 bases left in between. The CDR3 spells CASSMRFSYEQYF. The CDR3 coding sequence is TGTGCCAGTAGTATGCGCTTCTCCTACGAGCAGTACTTC.